The source of this T cell receptor beta chain is a study of blood T cell repertoires in COVID-19. Study in general: There were acute and convalescent COVID-19 samples, and they came from the United States, Italy and Spain. Nucleic acid was either cDNA or gDNA, and it came from T cells, B-cell-depleted T cells, or PBMCs.

There are a few counts of this clone. In Seattle, patients joined the study during active infection and were tracked longitudinally. Assay: immunoSEQ multiplex PCR; the TCRdb copy retains only in-frame clones and omits some. The repertoire consists of over 200,000 clones, with approximately 90% occurring once and the leading ten covering approximately 0.77%. Trimming stripped 7 bases from V and 1 base from J, with 13 bases between. The V gene's germline CDR1 is WNHNN and CDR2 SYGVQD (reference sequence). The CDR3 runs 15 residues. The source of this sequence is a man between 60 and 75 years old with COVID-19, enrolled during active disease. The chain combines TRBV10-1 with TRBJ2-2, with D maybe TRBD2 (6 bases). What was sequenced was peripheral blood. Written as DNA, the CDR3 is TGCGCCAGCAATAGTCCTAGCGAGAACACCGGGGAGCTGTTTTTT. This translates into CASNSPSENTGELFF.